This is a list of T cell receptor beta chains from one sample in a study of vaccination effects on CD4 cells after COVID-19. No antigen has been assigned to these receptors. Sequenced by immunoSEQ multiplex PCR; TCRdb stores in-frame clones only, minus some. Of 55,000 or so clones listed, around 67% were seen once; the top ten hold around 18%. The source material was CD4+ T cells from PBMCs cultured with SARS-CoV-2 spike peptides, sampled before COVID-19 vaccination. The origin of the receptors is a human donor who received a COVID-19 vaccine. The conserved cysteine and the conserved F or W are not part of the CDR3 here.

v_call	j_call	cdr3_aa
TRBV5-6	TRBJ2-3	ASSSLTSGRTDTQY
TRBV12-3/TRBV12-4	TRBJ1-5	ASSVRNQPQH
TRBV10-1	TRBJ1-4	ASSLQANEKLF
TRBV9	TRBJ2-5	ASSVYEETQY
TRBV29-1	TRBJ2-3	SVGQGRTDTQY
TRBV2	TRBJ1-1	ASSGGTGGLGAF
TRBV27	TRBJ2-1	ASSTRFRASPNEQF
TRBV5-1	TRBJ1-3	ASSLAGNGNTIY
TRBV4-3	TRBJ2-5	ASSQGGLGETQY
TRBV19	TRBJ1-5	ASSIVGVQPQH
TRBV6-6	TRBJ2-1	ASSYSTSGGLEQF
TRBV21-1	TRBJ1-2	ASSKTRPDEPYGYT
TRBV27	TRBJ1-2	ASSPGLYEGYT
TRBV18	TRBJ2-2	ASSPPSRELF
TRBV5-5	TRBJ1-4	ASSLIPGQGFATNEKLF
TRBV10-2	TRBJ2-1	ASSDRGRSNEQF
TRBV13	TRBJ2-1	ASSLSGLTKENEQF
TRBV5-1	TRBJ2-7	ASSSAGLGYEQY
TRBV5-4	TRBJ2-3	ASSFSLGQGVTDTQY
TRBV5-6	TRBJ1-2	ASSRGQGRGGYT
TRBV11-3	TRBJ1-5	ASSPSHSHSNQPQH
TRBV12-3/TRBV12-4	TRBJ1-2	ASSQQPIYGYT
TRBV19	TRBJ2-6	ASSLGQGSSGANVLT